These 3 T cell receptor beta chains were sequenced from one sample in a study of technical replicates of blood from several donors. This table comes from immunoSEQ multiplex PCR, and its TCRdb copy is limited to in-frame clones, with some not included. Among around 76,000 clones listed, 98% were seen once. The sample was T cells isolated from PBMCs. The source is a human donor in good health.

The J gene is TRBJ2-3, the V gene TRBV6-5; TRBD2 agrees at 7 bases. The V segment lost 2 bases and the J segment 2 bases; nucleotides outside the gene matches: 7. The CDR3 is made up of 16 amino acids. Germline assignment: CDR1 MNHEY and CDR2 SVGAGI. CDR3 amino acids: CASSYVGGPNTDTQYF. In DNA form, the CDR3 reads TGTGCCAGCAGTTACGTGGGAGGGCCTAACACAGATACGCAGTATTTT.

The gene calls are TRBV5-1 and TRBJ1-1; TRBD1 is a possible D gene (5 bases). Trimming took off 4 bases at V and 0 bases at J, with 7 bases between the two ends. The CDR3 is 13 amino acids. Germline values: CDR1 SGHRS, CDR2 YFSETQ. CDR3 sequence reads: CASSTTVNTEAFF. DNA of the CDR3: TGCGCCAGCAGCACGACAGTGAACACTGAAGCTTTCTTT.

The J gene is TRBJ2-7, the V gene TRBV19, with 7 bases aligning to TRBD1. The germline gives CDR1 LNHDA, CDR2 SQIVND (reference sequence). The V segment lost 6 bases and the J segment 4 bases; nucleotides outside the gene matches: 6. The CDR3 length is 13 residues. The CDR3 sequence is CASSSGTAYEQYF. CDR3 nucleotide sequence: TGTGCCAGTAGCTCGGGGACAGCTTACGAGCAGTACTTC.